The 8 T cell receptor beta chains in this list originate from one sample, sequenced in a study of shared clonotypes between healthy human individuals. The method was immunoSEQ multiplex PCR; TCRdb's version includes in-frame clones alone and lacks a portion of them. The table includes approximately 440,000 clones, roughly three quarters detected once. What was sequenced was PBMCs. These receptors were collected from a woman in her 40s in good health. Some clones in this sample may be carry-over from other donors' samples.

V and J are TRBV6-1 and TRBJ2-7; 7 positions match TRBD2. V lost 3 bases to trimming and J lost 3 bases; unmatched junction nucleotides: 5. From germline, CDR1 is MNHNS and CDR2 SASEGT. CDR3 length: 14 residues. This CDR3 is CASSDLGEGYEQYF. CDR3 nucleotides: TGTGCCAGCAGTGACTTGGGGGAGGGCTACGAGCAGTACTTC.

The chain employs TRBV7-2 and TRBJ2-5; D might be TRBD1 (5 bases). V shed 5 bases and J shed 2 bases, with 15 bases lying between them. The germline V gene encodes CDR1 SGHTA and CDR2 FQGNSA. This CDR3 is built from 15 residues. CDR3 nucleotides: TGTGCCAGCAGCGTCATAGGCCAGGGTCAAGAGACCCAGTACTTC. It is translated as CASSVIGQGQETQYF.

This rearrangement joins TRBV5-1 to TRBJ2-7; tentatively, D is TRBD1 (5 bases). From germline, CDR1 is SGHRS and CDR2 YFSETQ. The CDR3 covers 14 residues. Trimming shortened V by 0 bases and J by 2 bases, and 9 bases separated the two germline ends. Here the CDR3 DNA reads TGCGCCAGCAGCTTGGAGAGGACAACCTACGAGCAGTACTTC. Its protein is CASSLERTTYEQYF.

This clone has ten or more counts. The identical CDR3 is also encoded by other nucleotide sequences in the sample. V and J are TRBV5-1 and TRBJ1-3, with D possibly TRBD1 on 5 matching bases. Trimming took 0 bases from V and 7 from J, leaving 14 bases between them. Germline CDR1 and CDR2: SGHRS and YFSETQ. This CDR3 is built from 15 residues. The CDR3 protein is CASSLALGQSNTIYF. The DNA of the CDR3 is TGCGCCAGCAGCTTGGCGTTGGGGCAGTCCAACACCATATATTTT.

The V and J genes are TRBV14 and TRBJ2-7, with D perhaps being TRBD1 or TRBD2 (5 bases each). Germline lookup yields CDR1 SGHDN and CDR2 FVKESK. Trimming left V 4 bases short and J 9 bases short, with 19 bases between. This CDR3 has 14 amino acids. This chain's CDR3 is CASSLVSGPLPQYF. The DNA of the CDR3 is TGTGCCAGCAGCCTTGTCTCGGGACCCTTACCGCAGTACTTC. The full variable domain, with the rest looked up from reference TRBV14 and TRBJ2-7, is EAGVTQFPSHSVIEKGQTVTLRCDPISGHDNLYWYRRVMGKEIKFLLHFVKESKQDESGMPNNRFLAERTGGTYSTLKVQPAELEDSGVYFCASSLVSGPLPQYFGPGTRLTVT.

On this clone itself: This likely traces to a read error, being one base from a far larger clone. This rearrangement joins TRBV4-1 to TRBJ2-7; no clear D. V shed 1 base and J shed 5 bases, with 9 bases lying between them. The CDR3 loop spans 13 amino acids. Germline values: CDR1 MGHRA, CDR2 YSYEKL. CDR3 region: CASSQVAYHEQYF. CDR3 DNA sequence: TGCGCCAGCAGCCAAGTAGCTTACCACGAGCAGTACTTC.

The genes are TRBV7-9 and TRBJ1-5; tentative D call: TRBD1 (6 bases). The CDR3 totals 14 residues. V lost 6 bases to trimming and J lost 4 bases, with 13 bases between them. CDR1 SEHNR and CDR2 FQNEAQ come from the germline V gene (reference sequence). The CDR3 DNA reads as TGTGCCAGCAGACGGGCAGGGGCGAATCAGCCCCAGCATTTT. Translating gives CASRRAGANQPQHF.

This clone was detected a few times. The chain uses TRBV4-2 and TRBJ2-3; no clear D. V was clipped by 0 bases and J by 4 bases, with 8 bases between them. The V gene's germline CDR1 is LGHNA and CDR2 YNFKEQ. The CDR3 is made up of 14 amino acids. Here the CDR3 DNA reads TGTGCCAGCAGCCAAGAGACTCGGGCAGATACGCAGTATTTT. Protein: CASSQETRADTQYF.